These T cell receptor beta chains were read from a single sample in a study of T cells after posttransplantation cyclophosphamide. TCRdb keeps only in-frame clones here, not all; method: immunoSEQ multiplex PCR. The top ten hold less than 35% of the sample, which has 15,000 to 20,000 clones, about 77% seen once. The material was CD8+ T cells sorted from PBMCs, obtained about 1,900 days after a stem cell transplant with posttransplant cyclophosphamide. The source of these receptors is a female patient aged 40-49 years who received an allogeneic stem cell transplant from a related donor, was CMV-positive, and had no GVHD. Some T cells may be the graft donor's. CDR3s include the opening cysteine and the closing phenylalanine or tryptophan. D genes are given only for firm matches. Clone size is stated in some rows and not others, as once, few, many or a class when expanded.

TRBJ1-6,TRBD1,TRBV2,medium-sized,TGTGCCAGCAGTGAAGGATCCGGGACAGGTTCACCCCTCCACTTT,CASSEGSGTGSPLHF
TRBJ2-7,TRBD1,TRBV28,-,TGTGCCAGCAGTTCAAACCTCCTTCGGACAGGTTCCTACGAGCAGTACTTC,CASSSNLLRTGSYEQYF
TRBJ2-7,-,TRBV6-5,-,TGTGCCAGCAATACCTACGAGCAGTACTTC,CASNTYEQYF
TRBJ1-6,TRBD1,TRBV19,-,TGTGCCAGTAGTTCCGGGACAGAGTATAATTCACCCCTCCACTTT,CASSSGTEYNSPLHF
TRBJ2-1,TRBD2,TRBV27,-,TGTGCCAGCAGTCTAAGCGGGGGGTTTTACAATGAGCAGTTCTTC,CASSLSGGFYNEQFF
TRBJ1-1,TRBD1,TRBV7-9,-,TGTGCCAGCAGCTTAGGAGGGGGCAACACTGAAGCTTTCTTT,CASSLGGGNTEAFF
TRBJ1-1,-,TRBV7-9,-,TGTGCCAGCAGCCTGACAGACACTGAAGCTTTCTTT,CASSLTDTEAFF
TRBJ2-7,TRBD1,TRBV19,-,TGTGCCAGTAGTCCCGGGACAGGGGCCGGCTACGAGCAGTACTTC,CASSPGTGAGYEQYF
TRBJ2-1,-,TRBV6-1,-,TGTGCCAGCAGGAGGACGGGAGACAACAATGAGCAGTTCTTC,CASRRTGDNNEQFF
TRBJ1-4,TRBD1,TRBV5-1,-,TGCGCCAGCAGTCAATTCGGGACAGGAGCTGAAAAACTGTTTTTT,CASSQFGTGAEKLFF
TRBJ2-7,-,TRBV6-5,-,TGTGCCAGCAGTTCAGGGGACGGCTACGAGCAGTACTTC,CASSSGDGYEQYF
TRBJ2-5,-,TRBV29-1,-,TGCAGCGTGGAACGAGAAGAGACCCAGTACTTC,CSVEREETQYF
TRBJ2-4,-,TRBV5-1,few,TGCGCCAGCAGCGGCGGGACTCCGGGTCCAGCCAAAAACATTCAGTACTTC,CASSGGTPGPAKNIQYF
TRBJ2-3,-,TRBV7-3,-,TGTGCCAGCAGCTTAATGTCGGGATGGGATACGCAGTATTTT,CASSLMSGWDTQYF
TRBJ2-7,TRBD1,TRBV2,few,TGTGCCAGCAGTCCGGGACAGGGGGCCAACGAGCAGTACTTC,CASSPGQGANEQYF
TRBJ2-7,-,TRBV5-6,-,TGTGCCAGCAGCTTGGAGCCGGGGGACTCCTACGAGCAGTACTTC,CASSLEPGDSYEQYF
TRBJ2-5,TRBD2,TRBV10-2,-,TGCGCCAGCCGGGACCTGGGGGGGGAAGAGACCCAGTACTTC,CASRDLGGEETQYF
TRBJ2-7,TRBD2,TRBV19,-,TGTGCCAGTAGTGTCGGGAGGAGGGGAGTTTGTGAGCAGTACTTC,CASSVGRRGVCEQYF
TRBJ2-3,TRBD1,TRBV27,-,TGTGCCAGCAGTCACCGGACAGGGGGTGGCACAGATACGCAGTATTTT,CASSHRTGGGTDTQYF
TRBJ1-1,-,TRBV19,-,TGTGCCAGTAGTATAGACGACACTGAAGCTTTCTTT,CASSIDDTEAFF
TRBJ2-5,-,TRBV7-7,few,TGTGCTAGCAGCTCTGGCGGAGGGGAGACCCAGTACTTC,CASSSGGGETQYF
TRBJ2-7,-,TRBV6-1,-,TGTGCCAGCAGTGACGACATGGCCAACTACGAGCAGTACTTC,CASSDDMANYEQYF
TRBJ2-7,TRBD1,TRBV7-8,-,TGTGCCAGCAGCCTCGGACAGGGAACCTTTGACGAGCAGTACTTC,CASSLGQGTFDEQYF
TRBJ1-4,TRBD1,TRBV10-3,-,TGTGCCATCAGTGCCGACAGGGGGCAGAATGAAAAACTGTTTTTT,CAISADRGQNEKLFF
TRBJ2-7,TRBD1,TRBV18,once,TGTGCCAGCTCACCACCGGGTTGGGAAGGGACAGGGGAGCACGAGCAGTACTTC,CASSPPGWEGTGEHEQYF
TRBJ1-1,TRBD1,TRBV29-1,-,TGCAGCGCTCGAGGACAGGGTGGGACTGAAGCTTTCTTT,CSARGQGGTEAFF
TRBJ2-3,TRBD2,TRBV4-1,-,TGCGCCAGCAGCCCCAGCGGGGGGGGAACAGATACGCAGTATTTT,CASSPSGGGTDTQYF
TRBJ2-7,-,TRBV13,-,TGTGCCAGCAGCTTGGGGGCAGGACCCTACGAGCAGTACTTC,CASSLGAGPYEQYF
TRBJ1-4,-,TRBV7-9,few,TGTGCCAGCAGCTTAGCAGCAGAGGGTAATGAAAAACTGTTTTTT,CASSLAAEGNEKLFF
TRBJ1-4,-,TRBV28,-,TGTGCCAGCAGTGCGCATAGTGCAACTAATGAAAAACTGTTTTTT,CASSAHSATNEKLFF
TRBJ1-2,-,TRBV28,-,TGTGCCAGCAGTTTTTTACAAAGGGGCCAAAACTATGGCTACACCTTC,CASSFLQRGQNYGYTF
TRBJ2-7,-,TRBV28,-,TGTGCCAGCAGTCCCTTTGGTCAGGTTTACGAGCAGTACTTC,CASSPFGQVYEQYF
TRBJ1-2,-,TRBV4-3,-,TGCGCCAGCAGCCAAGATGGGGGGGATTGGCGCGGCTACACCTTC,CASSQDGGDWRGYTF
TRBJ2-5,TRBD1,TRBV5-1,-,TGCGCCAGCAGCGAAGGGACAGGGGGCCGGGAGACCCAGTACTTC,CASSEGTGGRETQYF
TRBJ2-7,-,TRBV2,once,TGTGCCAGCAGTGAATCAGGGCAAGCCTACGAGCAGTACTTC,CASSESGQAYEQYF
TRBJ1-6,TRBD1,TRBV13,-,TGTGCCAGCAGCATCGGGACAGGGGGCCAGGAGCCCCTCCACTTT,CASSIGTGGQEPLHF
TRBJ2-7,-,TRBV2,-,TGTGCCAGCAGTGAAATGGGGCAGGGATTCTACGAGCAGTACTTC,CASSEMGQGFYEQYF
TRBJ1-6,-,TRBV28,-,TGTGCCAGCAGTTTATTAGGGAGCTCCTATAATTCACCCCTCCACTTT,CASSLLGSSYNSPLHF
TRBJ1-5,TRBD1,TRBV6-6,-,TGTGCCAGCAGTCACGCAGGGGGCGCGAGCAATCAGCCCCAGCATTTT,CASSHAGGASNQPQHF
TRBJ1-3,-,TRBV5-4,-,TGTGCCAGCAGACCCATGGAGGGCGGTTCCTCTGGAAACACCATATATTTT,CASRPMEGGSSGNTIYF
TRBJ2-5,-,TRBV2,-,TGTGCCAGCAGTGACCTAGCCGGACTCGAGACCCAGTACTTC,CASSDLAGLETQYF